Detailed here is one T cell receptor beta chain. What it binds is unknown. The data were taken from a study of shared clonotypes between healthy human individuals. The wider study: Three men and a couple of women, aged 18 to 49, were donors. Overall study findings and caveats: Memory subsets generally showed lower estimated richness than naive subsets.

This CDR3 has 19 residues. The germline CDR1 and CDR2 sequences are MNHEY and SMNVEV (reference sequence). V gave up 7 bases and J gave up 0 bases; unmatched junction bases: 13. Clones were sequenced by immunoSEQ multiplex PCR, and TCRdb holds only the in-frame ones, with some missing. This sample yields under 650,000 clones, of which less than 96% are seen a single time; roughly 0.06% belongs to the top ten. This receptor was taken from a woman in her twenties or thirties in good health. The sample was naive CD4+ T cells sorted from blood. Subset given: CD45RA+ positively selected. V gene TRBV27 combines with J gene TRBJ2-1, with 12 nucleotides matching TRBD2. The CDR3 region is CASKGALAGGTHSYNEQFF. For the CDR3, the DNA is TGTGCCAGCAAGGGGGCACTAGCGGGAGGCACACACTCCTACAATGAGCAGTTCTTC.